The sequence of this T cell receptor beta chain was determined in a study of sequential checkpoint blockade in melanoma. The wider study: Both treatment sequences were followed by maintenance nivolumab. TCRβ was sequenced from DNA of about 94 pretreatment tumors.

V was clipped by 0 bases and J by 5 bases, with 11 bases between them. The CDR3 totals 14 residues. The germline gives CDR1 SGHRS, CDR2 YFSETQ. Treatment meaning: randomized to nivolumab then ipilimumab (arm A) or the reverse (arm B). TCRdb keeps only in-frame clones here, not all; method: immunoSEQ multiplex PCR. The data show about 20,000 clones, 60% to 75% seen once. This rearrangement joins TRBV5-1 to TRBJ1-1; no reliable D call. Source: tumor tissue (inferred from file names), taken from a patient given nivolumab and ipilimumab in sequence. The sequence came from a human donor with melanoma. CDR3 sequence reads: CASSLGGGFTEAFF. CDR3 in DNA: TGCGCCAGCAGCTTGGGGGGAGGGTTTACTGAAGCTTTCTTT.